These 2 T cell receptor beta chains were sequenced from one sample in a study of cytomegalovirus exposure and HLA in healthy donors. PCR employed 60 Vbeta and 13 Jbeta primers. Profiled with immunoSEQ multiplex PCR; TCRdb holds only in-frame clones, not every one. Among roughly 240,000 clones listed, over 75% were seen once. The sample consisted of PBMCs. Receptor source: a boy under 18 in good health and CMV-seronegative.

The chain couples TRBV4-1 to TRBJ1-5; D call uncertain. Per the germline V gene, CDR1 is MGHRA and CDR2 is YSYEKL. The CDR3 has 13 amino acids. V gave up 5 bases and J gave up 3 bases, with 8 bases separating them. The CDR3 sequence: CASSSKFNQPQHF. The CDR3 DNA follows: TGCGCCAGCAGCAGCAAATTCAATCAGCCCCAGCATTTT.

The rearrangement joins TRBV30 to TRBJ2-2; D is unresolved. CDR3 length equals 18 residues. V gave up 0 bases and J gave up 6 bases, with 23 bases separating them. Germline CDR1 is GTSNPN and CDR2 is SVGIG (reference sequence). As DNA, the CDR3 is TGTGCCTGGAGTGTACTTAAATTTAGCCACGTTAAGTCCGGGGAGCTGTTTTTT. Translated, it gives CAWSVLKFSHVKSGELFF. Full variable domain (remainder filled in from reference TRBV30 and TRBJ2-2): SQTIHQWPATLVQPVGSPLSLECTVEGTSNPNLYWYRQAAGRGLQLLFYSVGIGQISSEVPQNLSASRPQDRQFILSSKKLLLSDSGFYLCAWSVLKFSHVKSGELFFGEGSRLTVL.